This T cell receptor beta chain was retrieved from a study of blood T cell repertoires in COVID-19. Study-level background: Samples taken during acute and convalescent COVID-19 were collected in the United States, Italy and Spain. Sample material is recorded as cDNA or gDNA derived from T cells, B-cell-depleted T cells, or PBMCs.

The CDR3 has 15 amino acids. Germline lookup yields CDR1 LGHNA and CDR2 YSLEER. V lost 0 bases to trimming and J lost 7 bases, with 10 bases between them. This table comes from immunoSEQ multiplex PCR, and its TCRdb copy is limited to in-frame clones, with some not included. Altogether about 410,000 clones are present, around 89% being singletons, with the ten largest covering 1.5% to 1.8%. This chain connects TRBV4-3 to TRBJ1-6; a weak D match, TRBD1 (5 bases). This clonotype was sampled from a woman in her thirties or forties with COVID-19, enrolled during active disease. The source material was peripheral blood. The CDR3 DNA reads TGCGCCAGCAGCCAAGATAGCAGGGAAAATTCACCCCTCCACTTT. This codes for CASSQDSRENSPLHF.